The 16 T cell receptor beta chains in this list originate from one sample, sequenced in a study of control samples from healthy donors and cancer patients. Sequenced by immunoSEQ multiplex PCR; TCRdb stores in-frame clones only, minus some. The sample records more than 120,000 clones, 75% to 95% being singletons. The sample comprised blood. The receptors were sampled from a man aged 25-40 years in good health.

This chain uses TRBV6-5 with TRBJ2-1, with D maybe TRBD2 (7 bases). The CDR3 is 13 residues long. Trimming took 9 bases from V and 4 from J, leaving 13 bases between them. Germline values: CDR1 MNHEY, CDR2 SVGAGI. The CDR3 DNA reads as TGTGCCAGTTGGCGGGGGCCTTACAATGAGCAGTTCTTC. Amino acid sequence: CASWRGPYNEQFF.

The V call is TRBV7-8, the J call TRBJ1-1; D might be TRBD1 (6 bases). The CDR3 is 16 residues long. Trimming removed 1 base from V and 0 bases from J, with 12 bases in between. Germline assignment: CDR1 SGHVS and CDR2 FQNEAQ. CDR3 sequence: CASSLEQGLVNTEAFF. For the CDR3, the DNA is TGTGCCAGCAGCTTAGAGCAGGGGTTGGTGAACACTGAAGCTTTCTTT.

The chain has TRBV6-1 and TRBJ1-2; D is ambiguous. This CDR3 spans 14 amino acids. V was trimmed by 2 bases and J by 0 bases, leaving 7 bases between them. Germline V gene lookup returns CDR1 MNHNS and CDR2 SASEGT. This chain's CDR3 is CASSETAANYGYTF. As DNA, the CDR3 is TGTGCCAGCAGTGAAACAGCAGCTAACTATGGCTACACCTTC.

This rearrangement joins TRBV30 to TRBJ1-6, with D maybe TRBD1 (5 bases). Deletions cut 5 bases from V and 0 bases from J, with 11 bases between. The CDR3 spans 15 residues. The germline V gene has CDR1 GTSNPN and CDR2 SVGIG (reference sequence). CDR3 nucleotide sequence: TGTGCCTGGCAGGACACTAGCTCCTATAATTCACCCCTCCACTTT. Amino acid sequence: CAWQDTSSYNSPLHF.

This chain joins TRBV6-1 and TRBJ2-3, with 14 bases that match TRBD2. This CDR3 region has 20 residues. The germline V gene encodes CDR1 MNHNS and CDR2 SASEGT. After removal of 2 bases from V and 2 bases from J, the junction contained 12 bases not matched to a gene. The CDR3 DNA follows: TGTGCCAGCAGTGAAAGACCGGCTAAGGGACTAGCGGGGGTCACAGATACGCAGTATTTT. Translating gives CASSERPAKGLAGVTDTQYF.

The chain links TRBV5-6 to TRBJ1-1; D might be TRBD1 (5 bases). CDR3 length: 14 residues. Germline V gene lookup returns CDR1 SGHDT and CDR2 YYEEEE. Trimming left V 0 bases short and J 6 bases short, with 12 bases between. CDR3 sequence: CASSLAGVGAEAFF. CDR3 coding DNA: TGTGCCAGCAGCTTGGCCGGGGTAGGGGCTGAAGCTTTCTTT. Looking up the rest from reference TRBV5-6 and TRBJ1-1 gives the full variable domain: DAGVTQSPTHLIKTRGQQVTLRCSPKSGHDTVSWYQQALGQGPQFIFQYYEEEERQRGNFPDRFSGHQFPNYSSELNVNALLLGDSALYLCASSLAGVGAEAFFGQGTRLTVV.

The rearrangement joins TRBV5-1 to TRBJ2-7; D gene ambiguous. Trimming pared 7 bases from V and 5 bases from J, leaving 13 bases between. Germline assignment: CDR1 SGHRS and CDR2 YFSETQ. CDR3 length: 12 amino acids. CDR3 sequence: CASSLMGNEQYF. In nucleotides, the CDR3 is TGCGCCAGCTCTCTAATGGGGAACGAGCAGTACTTC.

The CDR3 nucleotides are TGTGCCAGCGGGGGGGCCCTCTACGAGCAGTACTTC. It translates to CASGGALYEQYF. V and J are TRBV7-8 and TRBJ2-7, with a weak D call TRBD2 (7 bases). V lost 8 bases and J lost 3, with 11 bases in between. Germline lookup yields CDR1 SGHVS and CDR2 FQNEAQ. This CDR3 is built from 12 residues.

This chain connects TRBV6-5 to TRBJ2-1; 10 nucleotides align to TRBD2. Per germline, CDR1 MNHEY and CDR2 SVGAGI. The V segment lost 2 bases and the J segment 2 bases; nucleotides outside the gene matches: 3. CDR3 length: 16 amino acids. CDR3 DNA: TGTGCCAGCAGTTACAGCGGGGGGGCGGCCTACAATGAGCAGTTCTTC. This translates into CASSYSGGAAYNEQFF.

The chain recombines TRBV12-3 or TRBV12-4 with TRBJ1-1, with a possible D match to TRBD1 (6 bases). Trimming pared 9 bases from V and 0 bases from J, leaving 11 bases between. This CDR3 contains 13 residues. DNA for the CDR3: TGTGCCAGGAACCACAGGGTGAACACTGAAGCTTTCTTT. This codes for CARNHRVNTEAFF.

The table lists this clone with a count of one. The V and J genes are TRBV19 and TRBJ1-5; possible D gene TRBD1, 5 bases. Between the trimmed V and J ends, which lost 1 base and 3 bases, there was a span of 16 bases. Germline V gene data show CDR1 as LNHDA and CDR2 as SQIVND (reference sequence). The CDR3 is made up of 17 amino acids. The CDR3 DNA follows: TGTGCCAGTAGTATAGGTCTGGGGACCGCCTTCAATCAGCCCCAGCATTTT. Translating it yields CASSIGLGTAFNQPQHF.

The chain has TRBV6-6 and TRBJ1-5; weak D call: TRBD1 (5 bases). V lost 2 bases to trimming and J lost 2 bases, with 10 bases between them. The CDR3 has 15 amino acids. Germline assignment: CDR1 MNHNY and CDR2 SVGAGI (reference sequence). The CDR3 DNA sequence: TGTGCCAGCAGTTACGGGGGGGATGGCAATCAGCCCCAGCATTTT. Translation gives CASSYGGDGNQPQHF.

This clone was seen more than once but under ten times. V is TRBV5-1 and J is TRBJ2-6; D gene unclear. The germline gives CDR1 SGHRS, CDR2 YFSETQ. The CDR3 has 16 amino acids. V shed 1 base and J shed 0 bases, with 8 bases lying between them. The CDR3 sequence: CASSLLRDSGANVLTF. The CDR3 DNA reads TGCGCCAGCAGCTTGCTAAGGGACTCTGGGGCCAACGTCCTGACTTTC.

The gene calls are TRBV7-8 and TRBJ2-7; 16 bases align to TRBD2. Germline-derived CDR1 and CDR2 are SGHVS and FQNEAQ. This CDR3 region has 15 residues. V was pared by 6 bases and J by 7 bases, with 6 bases of the junction left unmatched. The CDR3 protein is CASRVGTSGGEEQYF. The CDR3 DNA reads TGTGCCAGCAGGGTGGGGACTAGCGGGGGGGAAGAGCAGTACTTC.

Turning to this clone: Other DNA sequences in this sample translate to the same CDR3. V and J are TRBV27 and TRBJ1-1; D not resolved. The germline gives CDR1 MNHEY, CDR2 SMNVEV (reference sequence). The CDR3 loop spans 12 amino acids. The V end was cut by 4 bases, the J end by 4 bases, with 7 bases between. The CDR3: CASSSLATEAFF. In DNA, the CDR3 is TGTGCCAGCAGTTCTTTGGCCACTGAAGCTTTCTTT.

The rearrangement links TRBV29-1 to TRBJ1-4; D may be TRBD1 (5 bases). The germline gives CDR1 SQVTM, CDR2 ANQGSEA. The CDR3 consists of 15 residues. Trimming shortened V by 6 bases and J by 8 bases, and 22 bases separated the two germline ends. The CDR3 nucleotides read TGCAGCGTGACGGGATTGACAGTACCCCAAGAAAAACTGTTTTTT. Encoded protein: CSVTGLTVPQEKLFF.